Sequencing of this TCR beta chain was carried out in a study of blood T cell repertoires in COVID-19. At the level of the study: COVID-19 samples from acute and convalescent phases originated in the United States, Italy and Spain. PBMCs, B-cell-depleted T cells, or T cells provided the cDNA or gDNA that made up the material.

Germline V gene sequence: CDR1 SGHRS, CDR2 YFSETQ. V trimming: 2 bases; J trimming: 5 bases; junction bases outside the gene matches: 11. This CDR3 contains 17 residues. This clone was seen a single time. Per the authors' pipeline: Counts of nucleated cells, estimated from reference gene primer amplification, were obtained. Clones were sequenced by immunoSEQ multiplex PCR, and TCRdb holds only the in-frame ones, with some missing. V and J calls and clone size are given by that table; D and trimming were obtained from the DNA. This repertoire shows some 200,000 clones, about 80% found once; its top ten account for 26%.

Sequenced material: peripheral blood. The rearrangement links TRBV5-1 to TRBJ2-2; 8 nucleotides align to TRBD1. The sequence came from a woman aged 70-85 years with acute or convalescent COVID-19. DNA of the CDR3: TGCGCCAGCAGCTTCTCCCCGGGACAGGCCGGGACCGGGGAGCTGTTTTTT. It specifies CASSFSPGQAGTGELFF. Drawing the rest from reference TRBV5-1 and TRBJ2-2, the complete variable domain is KAGVTQTPRYLIKTRGQQVTLSCSPISGHRSVSWYQQTPGQGLQFLFEYFSETQRNKGNFPGRFSGRQFSNSRSEMNVSTLELGDSALYLCASSFSPGQAGTGELFFGEGSRLTVL.